This TCR beta chain was found in a study of blood T cell repertoires in COVID-19. A single count supports this clone. In the study's own analysis: Amplifying reference gene primers gave estimates of nucleated cell counts. TCRdb's copy holds only in-frame clones and misses some; the assay was immunoSEQ multiplex PCR. That table supplies the V and J calls and clone size; D and trimming were determined from the DNA. The table lists almost 95,000 clones, roughly nine tenths of them singletons, with around 16% in the top ten. The V gene end was trimmed by 5 bases and the J gene end by 2 bases; junction bases not matched to a gene: 11. The CDR3 has 16 residues. Germline V CDR1 and CDR2: MNHEY, SMNVEV (reference sequence).

Sequencing input: peripheral blood. V gene TRBV27 combines with J gene TRBJ2-7; 8 nucleotides match TRBD1. This sequence originates from an older woman with COVID-19, enrolled during active disease. CDR3 protein: CASSPPRTGTAYEQYF. In DNA form, the CDR3 reads TGTGCCAGCAGTCCGCCCCGGACAGGGACCGCCTACGAGCAGTACTTC.